This is a list of T cell receptor beta chains from one sample in a study of T cell changes during pregnancy in multiple sclerosis. Sequencing used immunoSEQ multiplex PCR; TCRdb keeps in-frame clones, though not all of them. The sample includes tens of thousands of clones, more than 85% of them seen just once. The sequencing here drew on CD4+ T cells from peripheral blood mononuclear cells, taken in the third trimester of pregnancy. Receptor source: a female donor in good health, enrolled as a control in a pregnancy study. Both conserved end residues are part of each CDR3. The D gene is left open where the match is weak. Expanded clones are given a class, and other clones once, few, many or no size at all.

clone size	V gene	D gene	J gene	CDR3 protein	CDR3 DNA
.	TRBV4-3	.	TRBJ1-2	CASSQARGNYGYTF	TGCGCCAGCAGCCAAGCGCGGGGTAACTATGGCTACACCTTC
.	TRBV19	.	TRBJ2-7	CASSIERGPYEQYF	TGTGCCAGTAGTATAGAGCGGGGTCCCTACGAGCAGTACTTC
few	TRBV18	TRBD1	TRBJ2-7	CASSPGTGGAYEQYF	TGTGCCAGCTCACCGGGGACAGGGGGTGCCTACGAGCAGTACTTC
once	TRBV15	.	TRBJ1-3	CATSRDRGTGNTIYF	TGTGCCACCAGCAGAGATAGAGGGACTGGAAACACCATATATTTT
.	TRBV7-8	.	TRBJ1-1	CASSLAWAGEAFF	TGTGCCAGCAGCTTAGCTTGGGCCGGTGAAGCTTTCTTT
.	TRBV28	TRBD1	TRBJ1-1	CASRGPARGQGLRTEAFF	TGTGCCAGCAGGGGCCCCGCACGCGGACAGGGCCTCCGCACTGAAGCTTTCTTT
.	TRBV7-2	.	TRBJ1-5	CASSLGIMGGGTQHF	TGTGCCAGCAGCTTAGGGATAATGGGAGGAGGGACCCAGCATTTT
.	TRBV19	.	TRBJ1-5	CASKEVGQVNQPQHF	TGTGCCAGTAAGGAGGTTGGTCAGGTGAATCAGCCCCAGCATTTT
.	TRBV7-9	TRBD2	TRBJ2-3	CASSTGLAGGRTDTQYF	TGTGCCAGCAGCACCGGACTAGCGGGGGGCCGGACAGATACGCAGTATTTT
.	TRBV18	TRBD2	TRBJ2-3	CASSPTSGADTQYF	TGTGCCAGCTCACCGACTAGCGGGGCCGATACGCAGTATTTT
.	TRBV29-1	.	TRBJ2-3	CSAGLAADTQYF	TGCAGCGCAGGACTTGCGGCAGATACGCAGTATTTT
.	TRBV7-2	TRBD1	TRBJ1-1	CASSPGGPNTEAFF	TGTGCCAGCAGTCCAGGGGGGCCGAACACTGAAGCTTTCTTT
.	TRBV5-1	TRBD1	TRBJ2-7	CASSLGDRDYEQYF	TGCGCCAGCAGCTTGGGGGACAGGGACTACGAGCAGTACTTC
.	TRBV6-1	.	TRBJ1-1	CASSREMNTEAFF	TGTGCCAGCAGTAGAGAAATGAACACTGAAGCTTTCTTT
.	TRBV7-3	.	TRBJ1-2	CASSLDRNGYTF	TGTGCCAGCAGCTTAGACAGGAATGGCTACACCTTC
.	TRBV10-3	.	TRBJ2-7	CAISENSELEQYF	TGTGCCATCAGTGAGAATTCCGAACTGGAGCAGTACTTC
.	TRBV5-4	TRBD1	TRBJ1-1	CASIPGQGRPEAFF	TGTGCCAGCATCCCGGGACAGGGAAGACCTGAAGCTTTCTTT
.	TRBV14	TRBD2	TRBJ2-1	CASSQARGDRANEQFF	TGTGCCAGCAGCCAAGCCCGGGGGGATAGGGCCAATGAGCAGTTCTTC
.	TRBV15	.	TRBJ1-4	CATSRDVRGDEKLFF	TGTGCCACCAGCAGAGATGTCAGGGGCGATGAAAAACTGTTTTTT
once	TRBV4-3	.	TRBJ2-2	CASSQGGVRSPGELFF	TGCGCCAGCAGCCAAGGAGGAGTACGAAGCCCCGGGGAGCTGTTTTTT
.	TRBV5-1	.	TRBJ2-3	CASSSGGTDTQYF	TGCGCCAGCAGCTCCGGGGGCACAGATACGCAGTATTTT
.	TRBV4-3	.	TRBJ1-6	CASSQEAGSPLHF	TGCGCCAGCAGCCAAGAAGCAGGTTCACCCCTCCACTTT
few	TRBV11-2	.	TRBJ2-2	CASSFSGNGELFF	TGTGCCAGCAGCTTTAGCGGAAACGGGGAGCTGTTTTTT
.	TRBV7-8	TRBD2	TRBJ2-1	CASSSRLAGGPNNEQFF	TGTGCCAGCAGCTCTCGACTAGCGGGGGGGCCGAACAATGAGCAGTTCTTC
once	TRBV2	.	TRBJ2-7	CASSREYEQYF	TGTGCCAGCAGCCGGGAGTACGAGCAGTACTTC
.	TRBV11-3	.	TRBJ2-3	CASSLGPLDSTDTQYF	TGTGCCAGCAGCTTGGGCCCTCTGGATAGCACAGATACGCAGTATTTT
.	TRBV7-2	.	TRBJ2-2	CASSLAGLNTGELFF	TGTGCCAGCAGCTTAGCGGGACTTAACACCGGGGAGCTGTTTTTT
once	TRBV19	.	TRBJ2-1	CASSMGALSYNEQFF	TGTGCCAGTAGTATGGGGGCCCTTTCCTACAATGAGCAGTTCTTC
.	TRBV19	.	TRBJ1-1	CASSLVSTEAFF	TGTGCCAGTAGCCTAGTAAGCACTGAAGCTTTCTTT
.	TRBV11-2	TRBD2	TRBJ2-5	CASSLDGREGETQYF	TGTGCCAGCAGCTTAGATGGGAGGGAAGGAGAGACCCAGTACTTC
.	TRBV5-4	.	TRBJ1-6	CASSFGGQDNSPLHF	TGTGCCAGCAGCTTTGGAGGGCAAGATAATTCACCCCTCCACTTT
.	TRBV29-1	.	TRBJ2-1	CSADGYNEQFF	TGCAGCGCCGACGGGTACAATGAGCAGTTCTTC
once	TRBV2	.	TRBJ1-1	CASSRRGGGTEAFF	TGTGCCAGCAGCCGCAGGGGCGGGGGCACTGAAGCTTTCTTT
.	TRBV7-3	.	TRBJ1-5	CASSLTGDQPQHF	TGTGCCAGCAGCTTAACGGGCGATCAGCCCCAGCATTTT
.	TRBV4-2	.	TRBJ1-3	CASSQDAPGFSGNTIYF	TGTGCCAGCAGCCAGGACGCCCCGGGGTTCTCTGGAAACACCATATATTTT
.	TRBV7-9	TRBD1	TRBJ1-2	CASSSRDRANYGYTF	TGTGCCAGCAGCTCACGGGACAGGGCAAACTATGGCTACACCTTC
.	TRBV6-4	.	TRBJ1-2	CASSAHGGQGRNYGYTF	TGTGCCAGCAGTGCCCACGGGGGTCAGGGACGGAACTATGGCTACACCTTC